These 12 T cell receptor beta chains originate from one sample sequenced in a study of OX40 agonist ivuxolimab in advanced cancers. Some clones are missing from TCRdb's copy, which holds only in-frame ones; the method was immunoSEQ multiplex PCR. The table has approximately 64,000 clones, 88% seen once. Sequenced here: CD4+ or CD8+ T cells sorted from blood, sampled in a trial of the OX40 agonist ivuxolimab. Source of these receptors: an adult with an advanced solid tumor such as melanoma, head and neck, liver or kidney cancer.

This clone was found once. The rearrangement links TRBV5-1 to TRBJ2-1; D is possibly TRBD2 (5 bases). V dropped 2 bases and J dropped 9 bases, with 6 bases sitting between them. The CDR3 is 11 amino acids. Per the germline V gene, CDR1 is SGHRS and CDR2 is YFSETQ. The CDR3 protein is CASSFGGEQFF. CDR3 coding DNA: TGCGCCAGCAGCTTCGGAGGTGAGCAGTTCTTC.

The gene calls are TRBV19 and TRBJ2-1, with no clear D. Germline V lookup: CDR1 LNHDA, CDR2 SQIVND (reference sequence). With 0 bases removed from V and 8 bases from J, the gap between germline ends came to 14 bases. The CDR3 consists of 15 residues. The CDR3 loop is CASSIDIRRSYEQFF. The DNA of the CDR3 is TGTGCCAGTAGTATAGACATCCGGCGCAGTTATGAGCAGTTCTTC.

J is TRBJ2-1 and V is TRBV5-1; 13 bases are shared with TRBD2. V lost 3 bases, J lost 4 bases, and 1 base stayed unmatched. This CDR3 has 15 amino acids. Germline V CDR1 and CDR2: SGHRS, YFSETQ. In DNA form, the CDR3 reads TGCGCCAGCAGCTCACTAGCGGGAGGGTACAATGAGCAGTTCTTC. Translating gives CASSSLAGGYNEQFF.

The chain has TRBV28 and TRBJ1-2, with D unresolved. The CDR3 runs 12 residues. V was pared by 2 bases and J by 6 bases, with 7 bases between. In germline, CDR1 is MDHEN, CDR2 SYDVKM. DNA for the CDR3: TGTGCCAGCAGTTTAGCAGGCGATGGCTACACCTTC. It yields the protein CASSLAGDGYTF.

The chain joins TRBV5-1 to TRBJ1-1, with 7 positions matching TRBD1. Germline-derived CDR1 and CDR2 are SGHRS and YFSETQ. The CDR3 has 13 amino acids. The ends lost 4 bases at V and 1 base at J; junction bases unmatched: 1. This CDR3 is CASSGTANTEAFF. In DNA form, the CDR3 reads TGCGCCAGCAGCGGGACAGCGAACACTGAAGCTTTCTTT. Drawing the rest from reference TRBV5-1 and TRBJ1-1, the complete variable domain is KAGVTQTPRYLIKTRGQQVTLSCSPISGHRSVSWYQQTPGQGLQFLFEYFSETQRNKGNFPGRFSGRQFSNSRSEMNVSTLELGDSALYLCASSGTANTEAFFGQGTRLTVV.

CDR3 DNA: TGTGCCAGCAGCGGGACAGTGTCTGGAAACACCATATATTTT. Its translation is CASSGTVSGNTIYF. This chain connects TRBV5-4 to TRBJ1-3; 7 nucleotides line up with TRBD1. Germline loops: CDR1 SGHNT, CDR2 YYREEE (reference sequence). The J segment lost 1 base and the V segment lost 4 bases, leaving 2 bases of the junction unmatched. The CDR3 is made up of 14 amino acids. The variable domain in full, completed from reference TRBV5-4 and TRBJ1-3, reads ETGVTQSPTHLIKTRGQQVTLRCSSQSGHNTVSWYQQALGQGPQFIFQYYREEENGRGNFPPRFSGLQFPNYSSELNVNALELDDSALYLCASSGTVSGNTIYFGEGSWLTVV.

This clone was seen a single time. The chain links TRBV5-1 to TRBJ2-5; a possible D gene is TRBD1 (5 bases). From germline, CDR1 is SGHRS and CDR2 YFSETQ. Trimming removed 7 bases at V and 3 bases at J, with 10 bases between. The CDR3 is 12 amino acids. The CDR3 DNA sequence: TGCGCCAGCCGGACAAATAAAGAGACCCAGTACTTC. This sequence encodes CASRTNKETQYF. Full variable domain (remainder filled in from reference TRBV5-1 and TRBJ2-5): KAGVTQTPRYLIKTRGQQVTLSCSPISGHRSVSWYQQTPGQGLQFLFEYFSETQRNKGNFPGRFSGRQFSNSRSEMNVSTLELGDSALYLCASRTNKETQYFGPGTRLLVL.

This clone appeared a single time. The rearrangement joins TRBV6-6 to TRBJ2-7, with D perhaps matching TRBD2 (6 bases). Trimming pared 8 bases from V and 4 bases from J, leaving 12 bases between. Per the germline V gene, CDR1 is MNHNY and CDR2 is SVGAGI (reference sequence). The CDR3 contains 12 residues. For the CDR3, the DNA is TGTGCCAGCGCCGGAGGGCTATACGAGCAGTACTTC. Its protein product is CASAGGLYEQYF.

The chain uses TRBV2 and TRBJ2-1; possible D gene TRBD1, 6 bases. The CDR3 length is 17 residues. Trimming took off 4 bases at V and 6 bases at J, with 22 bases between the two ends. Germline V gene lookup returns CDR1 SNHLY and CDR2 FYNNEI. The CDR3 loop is CASSGGQGTRKFNEQFF. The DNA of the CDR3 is TGTGCCAGCAGTGGGGGGCAGGGGACCCGAAAATTCAATGAGCAGTTCTTC. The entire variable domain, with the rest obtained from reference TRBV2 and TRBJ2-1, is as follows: EPEVTQTPSHQVTQMGQEVILRCVPISNHLYFYWYRQILGQKVEFLVSFYNNEISEKSEIFDDQFSVERPDGSNFTLKIRSTKLEDSAMYFCASSGGQGTRKFNEQFFGPGTRLTVL.

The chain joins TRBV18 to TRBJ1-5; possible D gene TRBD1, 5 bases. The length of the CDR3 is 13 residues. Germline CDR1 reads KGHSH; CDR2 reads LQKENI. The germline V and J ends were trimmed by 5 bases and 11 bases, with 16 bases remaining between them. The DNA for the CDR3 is TGTGCCAGCTCAACAGGTGACAGATTGTCCCAGCATTTT. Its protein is CASSTGDRLSQHF. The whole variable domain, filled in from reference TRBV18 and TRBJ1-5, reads NAGVMQNPRHLVRRRGQEARLRCSPMKGHSHVYWYRQLPEEGLKFMVYLQKENIIDESGMPKERFSAEFPKEGPSILRIQQVVRGDSAAYFCASSTGDRLSQHFGDGTRLSIL.

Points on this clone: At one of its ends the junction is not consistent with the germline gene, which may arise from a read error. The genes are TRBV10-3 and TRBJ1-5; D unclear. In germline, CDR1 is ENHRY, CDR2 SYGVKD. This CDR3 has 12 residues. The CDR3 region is CASSLDNQPQHF. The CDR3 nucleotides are TGTGCCAGCAGTCTCGACAATCAGCCCCAGCATTTT.

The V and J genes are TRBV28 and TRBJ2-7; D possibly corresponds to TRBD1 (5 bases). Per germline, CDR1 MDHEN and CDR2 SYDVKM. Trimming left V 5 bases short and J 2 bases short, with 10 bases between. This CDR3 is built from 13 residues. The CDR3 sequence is CASSPTAPYEQYF. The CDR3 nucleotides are TGTGCCAGCAGTCCGACAGCCCCCTACGAGCAGTACTTC.